The 32 T cell receptor beta chains given below trace back to one sample, sequenced in a study of T cell responses to AZD1222 COVID-19 vaccine. Assay: immunoSEQ multiplex PCR; the TCRdb copy retains only in-frame clones and omits some. The table lists some 250,000 clones, approximately 94% of them singletons, with roughly 0.5% in the top ten. This material consisted of peripheral blood, taken 28 days after the second AZD1222 dose. These receptors originate from an adult who received the AZD1222 COVID-19 vaccine.

CDR3 in amino acids: CASSLDGRAGNIQYF. CDR3 nucleotide sequence: TGCGCCAGCAGCTTGGACGGGAGGGCCGGGAACATTCAGTACTTC. This chain joins TRBV5-1 and TRBJ2-4; 8 nucleotides align to TRBD2. V lost 0 bases to trimming and J lost 7 bases; unmatched junction nucleotides: 6. Germline CDR1 and CDR2: SGHRS and YFSETQ. The CDR3 has 15 amino acids.

The genes are TRBV5-8 and TRBJ2-7; TRBD2 is a possible D gene (6 bases). Germline assignment: CDR1 SGHTS and CDR2 YDEGEE. Trimming took off 4 bases at V and 2 bases at J, with 13 bases between the two ends. This CDR3 comprises 14 residues. The CDR3 protein is CASSPAGLTYEQYF. DNA of the CDR3: TGTGCCAGCAGCCCGGCGGGGCTTACCTACGAGCAGTACTTC.

This rearrangement joins TRBV18 to TRBJ1-6, with 11 bases lining up with TRBD1. The CDR3 is 16 amino acids. Germline V gene data show CDR1 as KGHSH and CDR2 as LQKENI. The ends lost 2 bases at V and 8 bases at J; junction bases unmatched: 5. The CDR3: CASSPFPGQGDSPLHF. As DNA, the CDR3 is TGTGCCAGCTCACCATTTCCGGGACAGGGGGATTCACCCCTCCACTTT.

This clone has a single count. The chain links TRBV6-5 to TRBJ1-6; 8 bases map to TRBD1. V gave up 2 bases and J gave up 9 bases; unmatched junction bases: 6. The V gene's germline CDR1 is MNHEY and CDR2 SVGAGI. The CDR3 length is 15 residues. CDR3 amino acids: CASSYLGQGGSPLHF. CDR3 in DNA: TGTGCCAGCAGTTACCTCGGACAGGGTGGTTCACCCCTCCACTTT.

In nucleotides, the CDR3 is TGTGCCAGCAGTGGGACACAAAGGCCCTATGGCTACACCTTC. It encodes CASSGTQRPYGYTF. The chain couples TRBV2 to TRBJ1-2; a possible D gene is TRBD1 (5 bases). The CDR3 spans 14 residues. The V end was cut by 4 bases, the J end by 4 bases, with 13 bases between. The germline CDR1 and CDR2 sequences are SNHLY and FYNNEI.

The chain recombines TRBV7-9 with TRBJ2-1; perhaps D is TRBD1 or TRBD2 (7 bases each). This CDR3 contains 14 residues. V was shortened by 2 bases and J by 8 bases, with 13 bases between the two germline ends. Germline V gives CDR1 SEHNR, CDR2 FQNEAQ (reference sequence). CDR3 DNA: TGTGCCAGCAGCTTAAGCCAGGGGGGGCATGAGCAGTTCTTC. It translates to CASSLSQGGHEQFF.

This clone was seen more than once but under ten times. This sequence joins TRBV19 and TRBJ1-3; no clear D gene. Trimming cost V 8 bases and J 7 bases, with 9 bases left between them. The CDR3 is 11 residues long. Germline CDR1 is LNHDA and CDR2 is SQIVND (reference sequence). The CDR3 bases are TGTGCCAGTCGGACGGGGAACACCATATATTTT. Encoded protein: CASRTGNTIYF.

The chain couples TRBV28 to TRBJ1-3; 7 bases agree with TRBD1. The V gene end was trimmed by 3 bases and the J gene end by 0 bases; junction bases not matched to a gene: 11. The germline gives CDR1 MDHEN, CDR2 SYDVKM. The CDR3 sequence is 18 residues long. For the CDR3, the DNA is TGTGCCAGCAGTTTGTGGCGCCGGACAGGCGCCTCTGGAAACACCATATATTTT. Amino acid sequence: CASSLWRRTGASGNTIYF.

This chain connects TRBV3-1 (or the pseudogene TRBV3-2) to TRBJ2-7; 7 bases map to TRBD1. The length of the CDR3 is 14 residues. CDR1 is LGHDT, CDR2 YNNKEL, per germline (reference sequence). Trimming cost V 1 base and J 6 bases; bases outside gene matches: 6. Written as DNA, the CDR3 is TGTGCCAGCAGCCAAGCCCCAAGGGGGCGCGAGCAGTACTTC. As protein: CASSQAPRGREQYF.

The chain employs TRBV4-1 and TRBJ1-5; no clear D. Per germline, CDR1 MGHRA and CDR2 YSYEKL. Trimming took off 1 base at V and 1 base at J, with 11 bases between the two ends. The CDR3 is made up of 16 amino acids. CDR3 loop: CASSQVQRASNQPQHF. The CDR3 bases are TGCGCCAGCAGCCAAGTTCAGCGGGCCAGCAATCAGCCCCAGCATTTT.

Note on this clone: This specimen includes other DNA sequences encoding the same CDR3. V and J are TRBV28 and TRBJ1-2, with no clear D. The CDR3 loop spans 11 amino acids. CDR1 and CDR2 (germline): MDHEN, SYDVKM. Trimming pared 3 bases from V and 5 bases from J, leaving 4 bases between. CDR3: CASSFGYGYTF. CDR3 sequence (DNA): TGTGCCAGCAGTTTCGGATATGGCTACACCTTC.

The V call is TRBV5-1, the J call TRBJ2-7, with 8 positions matching TRBD1. Looked up from germline, CDR1 is SGHRS and CDR2 is YFSETQ. Trimming took 4 bases from V and 4 from J; bases not matched to a gene: 4. This CDR3 spans 13 amino acids. The CDR3 loop is CASSVQGEYEQYF. The CDR3 coding sequence is TGCGCCAGCAGCGTACAGGGGGAGTACGAGCAGTACTTC.

This clone was observed once. V is TRBV30 and J is TRBJ1-1; TRBD1 might be the D (6 bases). This CDR3 has 15 amino acids. Germline V gene lookup returns CDR1 GTSNPN and CDR2 SVGIG (reference sequence). Trimming took off 3 bases at V and 12 bases at J, with 26 bases between the two ends. CDR3 nucleotide sequence: TGTGCCTGGAGGGGGGACACTCATCCCCCAAAAGTGTCTTTCTTT. Amino acids: CAWRGDTHPPKVSFF.

This chain connects TRBV5-4 to TRBJ1-2; D is possibly TRBD1 (5 bases). The CDR3 is 14 amino acids. V lost 4 bases, J lost 7 bases, and 17 bases lay in between. CDR1 and CDR2 from the germline V gene are SGHNT and YYREEE (reference sequence). The CDR3 DNA reads TGTGCCAGCAGCAGCAGGGTTAGTACGGCTGGCTACACCTTC. It yields the protein CASSSRVSTAGYTF.

V and J are TRBV7-9 and TRBJ2-7; TRBD2 aligns across 9 bases. Germline V gives CDR1 SEHNR, CDR2 FQNEAQ (reference sequence). Unmatched junction bases numbered 2, after V lost 5 bases and J lost 0 bases. The CDR3 sequence is 14 residues long. CDR3 residues: CASSLSGGSYEQYF. The CDR3 nucleotides read TGTGCCAGCAGCCTTAGCGGGGGCTCCTACGAGCAGTACTTC.

The J gene is TRBJ2-7, the V gene TRBV19; tentatively, D is TRBD1 (6 bases). The CDR3 totals 13 residues. Germline V gene sequence: CDR1 LNHDA, CDR2 SQIVND (reference sequence). V lost 9 bases to trimming and J lost 7 bases, with 19 bases between them. In DNA form, the CDR3 reads TGTGCCAGCCGGACAGTTGCTTCTACAGAGCAGTACTTC. Translated: CASRTVASTEQYF.

The V gene is TRBV18, the J gene TRBJ1-5; D possibly corresponds to TRBD1 (5 bases). The CDR3 loop spans 16 amino acids. In germline, CDR1 is KGHSH, CDR2 LQKENI. Trimming left V 5 bases short and J 6 bases short, with 20 bases between. As DNA, the CDR3 is TGTGCCAGCTCAGTTCAGGGATTCGCGGACGGTCAGCCCCAGCATTTT. Its translation: CASSVQGFADGQPQHF.

The rearrangement joins TRBV3-1 (or the pseudogene TRBV3-2) to TRBJ1-1, with D possibly matching TRBD1 (6 bases). CDR1 is LGHDT and CDR2 is YNNKEL in the germline V gene (reference sequence). The CDR3 is made up of 14 amino acids. Between the trimmed V and J ends, which lost 2 bases and 11 bases, there was a span of 18 bases. The CDR3 region has the DNA TGTGCCAGCAGCCAACTCACGACAGGCCGGCGGGCTTTCTTT. It codes for CASSQLTTGRRAFF.

This clone was seen once. This chain links TRBV30 with TRBJ1-5; D gene ambiguous. Germline-derived CDR1 and CDR2 are GTSNPN and SVGIG (reference sequence). This CDR3 region has 14 residues. V dropped 0 bases and J dropped 4 bases, with 10 bases sitting between them. As DNA, the CDR3 is TGTGCCTGGAGTGTAGGAGTTACTAATCAGCCCCAGCATTTT. Protein: CAWSVGVTNQPQHF.

The genes are TRBV10-3 and TRBJ2-2; 8 positions agree with TRBD2. V shed 7 bases, J shed 4 bases, and the junction held 8 bases outside the gene matches. CDR1 and CDR2 (germline): ENHRY, SYGVKD. The CDR3 is 15 amino acids. The CDR3 coding sequence is TGTGCCATCAAATCGGGAGGGCCGGGCACCGGGGAGCTGTTTTTT. Its translation: CAIKSGGPGTGELFF.

This chain joins TRBV11-2 and TRBJ1-1, with no clear D. The CDR3 has 11 residues. Looked up from germline, CDR1 is SGHAT and CDR2 is FQNNGV. The germline V and J ends were trimmed by 6 bases and 4 bases, with 6 bases remaining between them. CDR3: CASRDPTEAFF. The CDR3 DNA reads TGTGCCAGCAGGGACCCCACTGAAGCTTTCTTT. The full variable domain, in which reference TRBV11-2 and TRBJ1-1 provide the parts outside the CDR3, is EAGVAQSPRYKIIEKRQSVAFWCNPISGHATLYWYQQILGQGPKLLIQFQNNGVVDDSQLPKDRFSAERLKGVDSTLKIQPAKLEDSAVYLCASRDPTEAFFGQGTRLTVV.

The chain uses TRBV7-2 and TRBJ2-5; 11 bases are shared with TRBD2. Germline CDR1 reads SGHTA; CDR2 reads FQGNSA. There are 16 residues in the CDR3. V lost 5 bases, J lost 7 bases, and 12 bases stayed unmatched. The CDR3, as DNA: TGTGCCAGCAGCCCGGGACTAGCGGACCCCCCGGGGACCCAGTACTTC. Protein sequence: CASSPGLADPPGTQYF.

The V call is TRBV4-3, the J call TRBJ2-7; a possible D gene is TRBD2 (6 bases). V was cut by 1 base and J by 7 bases, with 14 bases left in between. CDR3 length equals 14 residues. The germline CDR1 and CDR2 sequences are LGHNA and YSLEER. In DNA form, the CDR3 reads TGCGCCAGCAGCCAAGGGGACTTCTCCGGGGAGCAGTACTTC. This codes for CASSQGDFSGEQYF.

This rearrangement joins TRBV5-1 to TRBJ1-4; D remains ambiguous. The germline gives CDR1 SGHRS, CDR2 YFSETQ. Trimming stripped 0 bases from V and 4 bases from J, with 13 bases between. This CDR3 has 16 amino acids. CDR3 bases: TGCGCCAGCAGCTTGGCATCCGGCAGGCTTAATGAAAAACTGTTTTTT. Translated, it gives CASSLASGRLNEKLFF.

This rearrangement joins TRBV11-2 to TRBJ2-2, with 10 bases lining up with TRBD2. Germline V CDR1 and CDR2: SGHAT, FQNNGV. J gave up 2 bases and V 6 bases, and 3 bases lay outside the gene matches. This CDR3 has 15 amino acids. The DNA of the CDR3 is TGTGCCAGCAGGCTAGCGGGGGTTAACACCGGGGAGCTGTTTTTT. Amino acid sequence: CASRLAGVNTGELFF.

This chain joins TRBV3-1 (or the pseudogene TRBV3-2) and TRBJ2-7, with D possibly matching TRBD2 (6 bases). Germline lookup yields CDR1 LGHDT and CDR2 YNNKEL (reference sequence). Trimming pared 1 base from V and 2 bases from J, leaving 12 bases between. This CDR3 has 15 residues. The CDR3 reads CASSQVGGDTYEQYF. DNA of the CDR3: TGTGCCAGCAGCCAAGTAGGCGGGGATACCTACGAGCAGTACTTC.

The gene calls are TRBV3-1 (or the pseudogene TRBV3-2) and TRBJ2-5, with D possibly matching TRBD2 (7 bases). This CDR3 has 16 residues. Trimming pared 4 bases from V and 5 bases from J, leaving 20 bases between. Germline values: CDR1 LGHDT, CDR2 YNNKEL (reference sequence). The DNA of the CDR3 is TGTGCCAGCAGCCGTAGAGGGGGGGGAAGGGAGGAGACCCAGTACTTC. This codes for CASSRRGGGREETQYF.

V is TRBV6-5 and J is TRBJ1-1; D unclear. The CDR3 has 13 residues. Germline lookup yields CDR1 MNHEY and CDR2 SVGAGI. With 4 bases removed from V and 6 bases from J, the gap between germline ends came to 12 bases. CDR3 loop: CASSFGNSAEAFF. The CDR3 DNA reads TGTGCCAGCAGTTTTGGGAACTCTGCTGAAGCTTTCTTT.

The chain uses TRBV19 and TRBJ1-1; D is ambiguous. The CDR3 sequence is 13 residues long. Germline CDR1 LNHDA, CDR2 SQIVND (reference sequence). Trimming took off 4 bases at V and 3 bases at J, with 9 bases between the two ends. The CDR3: CASSSRSHTEAFF. The CDR3 nucleotides read TGTGCCAGTAGTAGTAGGTCTCACACTGAAGCTTTCTTT. Supplemented by reference TRBV19 and TRBJ1-1, the full variable domain reads DGGITQSPKYLFRKEGQNVTLSCEQNLNHDAMYWYRQDPGQGLRLIYYSQIVNDFQKGDIAEGYSVSREKKESFPLTVTSAQKNPTAFYLCASSSRSHTEAFFGQGTRLTVV.

The chain recombines TRBV5-8 with TRBJ2-7; 7 nucleotides match TRBD2. There are 13 residues in the CDR3. Looked up from germline, CDR1 is SGHTS and CDR2 is YDEGEE. V lost 6 bases and J lost 3; bases outside the gene matches: 6. The DNA of the CDR3 is TGTGCCAGCAACCTCCCGGGGGGCTACGAGCAGTACTTC. Translating it yields CASNLPGGYEQYF.

This chain uses TRBV2 with TRBJ1-2, with 9 bases aligning to TRBD1. V shed 4 bases, J shed 4 bases, and the junction held 4 bases outside the gene matches. This CDR3 contains 14 residues. Germline V gives CDR1 SNHLY, CDR2 FYNNEI. The chain's CDR3 is CASSAGQGPYGYTF. The CDR3, as DNA: TGTGCCAGCAGTGCGGGACAGGGTCCCTATGGCTACACCTTC.

The chain joins TRBV11-2 to TRBJ2-1; D may be TRBD1 or TRBD2 (6 bases each). The CDR3 is made up of 14 amino acids. V dropped 5 bases and J dropped 7 bases, with 15 bases sitting between them. In germline, CDR1 is SGHAT, CDR2 FQNNGV. The CDR3 protein is CASSPGGGNNEQFF. In nucleotides, the CDR3 is TGTGCCAGCAGCCCCGGAGGGGGGAATAATGAGCAGTTCTTC.